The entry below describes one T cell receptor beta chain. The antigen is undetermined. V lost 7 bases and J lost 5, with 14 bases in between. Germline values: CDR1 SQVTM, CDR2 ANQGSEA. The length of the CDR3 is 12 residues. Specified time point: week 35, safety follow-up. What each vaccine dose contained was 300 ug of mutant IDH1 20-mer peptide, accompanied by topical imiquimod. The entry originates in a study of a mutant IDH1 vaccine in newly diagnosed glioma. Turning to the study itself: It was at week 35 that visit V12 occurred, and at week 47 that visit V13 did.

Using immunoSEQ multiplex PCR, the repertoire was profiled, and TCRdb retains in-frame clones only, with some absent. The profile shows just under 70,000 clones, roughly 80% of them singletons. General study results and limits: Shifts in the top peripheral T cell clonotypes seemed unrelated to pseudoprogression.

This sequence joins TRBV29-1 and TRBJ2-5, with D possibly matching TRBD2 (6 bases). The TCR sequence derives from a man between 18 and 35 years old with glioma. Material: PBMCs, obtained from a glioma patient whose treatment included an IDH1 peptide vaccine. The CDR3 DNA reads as TGCAGCGCGATCCTAGCGACGGAGACCCAGTACTTC. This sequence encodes CSAILATETQYF.